Listed here are 27 T cell receptor beta chains from one sample, sequenced in a study of cytotoxic CD8 clonotypes in ibrutinib-treated CLL. Sequencing was performed with immunoSEQ multiplex PCR; in TCRdb, only in-frame clones are kept and a portion is missing. In the table there are some 200,000 clones, about 75% of which are singletons. The specimen was PBMCs, collected after 12 months of ibrutinib treatment. The receptors here all came from a human donor with chronic lymphocytic leukemia.

V usage is TRBV12-1 and J usage is TRBJ2-7; TRBD1 is the table's D call and was not checked against the DNA. TRBV12-1 constitutes a pseudogene. This CDR3 spans 16 amino acids. The CDR3 region has the DNA TGTGCCAGCAGCATCGAATCAGGGGGCTGCTGCTACGAGCAGTACTTC. It translates to CASSIESGGCCYEQYF.

V usage is TRBV21-1 and J usage is TRBJ1-2. TRBV21-1 is described as a pseudogene. The CDR3 runs to 16 residues. This CDR3 reads CASSPSRRGIDYGYTF. The DNA for the CDR3 is TGTGCCAGCAGTCCCAGCAGGCGGGGAATTGACTATGGCTACACCTTC.

The chain has TRBV30 and TRBJ2-3, with D possibly TRBD1 on 5 matching bases. Trimming took 3 bases from V and 2 from J, leaving 12 bases between them. Germline CDR1 and CDR2: GTSNPN and SVGIG (reference sequence). This CDR3 spans 14 amino acids. The CDR3 loop is CAWRKSGPTDTQYF. CDR3 sequence (DNA): TGTGCCTGGAGAAAGTCAGGGCCCACAGATACGCAGTATTTT.

This sequence joins TRBV21-1 and TRBJ2-2; the table gives TRBD1 as D, unverified against the DNA. TRBV21-1 is annotated as a pseudogene. This CDR3 is built from 15 residues. The CDR3 DNA is TGTGCCAGCAGCCGGGACAGGGGGCATACCGGGGAGCTGTTTTTT. Amino acids: CASSRDRGHTGELFF.

The chain links TRBV7-6 to TRBJ1-1; D ambiguous. Germline V lookup: CDR1 SGHVS, CDR2 FNYEAQ. Trimming removed 5 bases from V and 4 bases from J, with 14 bases in between. The CDR3 has 14 residues. CDR3 in DNA: TGTGCCAGCAGCCCCCGGACGGGGAGCACTGAAGCTTTCTTT. As protein: CASSPRTGSTEAFF.

The chain has TRBV10-3 and TRBJ1-5; D gene ambiguous. The ends were cut back, 0 bases at V and 5 bases at J, with 11 bases in the middle. Germline loops: CDR1 ENHRY, CDR2 SYGVKD. CDR3 length: 15 residues. The CDR3 region is CAISESGRGHQPQHF. The CDR3 coding sequence is TGTGCCATCAGTGAGTCAGGGAGAGGCCATCAGCCCCAGCATTTT.

This clone occurred once. The chain has TRBV7-9 and TRBJ1-2, with 11 bases lining up with TRBD1. Trimming removed 8 bases from V and 6 bases from J; junction bases left unmatched: 20. This CDR3 contains 18 residues. Per germline, CDR1 SEHNR and CDR2 FQNEAQ (reference sequence). CDR3 amino acids: CASVRRTGGFLNTDGYTF. For the CDR3, the DNA is TGTGCCAGCGTTCGTAGGACAGGGGGCTTTTTAAATACCGATGGCTACACCTTC.

DNA of the CDR3: TGTGCCAGCAGCCCGGGGACAGGCACGGATCAGCCCCAGCATTTT. Protein product: CASSPGTGTDQPQHF. The chain employs TRBV7-9 and TRBJ1-5; 8 bases are shared with TRBD1. Per the germline V gene, CDR1 is SEHNR and CDR2 is FQNEAQ (reference sequence). CDR3 length: 15 residues. V trimming: 5 bases; J trimming: 5 bases; junction bases outside the gene matches: 8. Variable domain in full (rest from reference TRBV7-9 and TRBJ1-5): DTGVSQNPRHKITKRGQNVTFRCDPISEHNRLYWYRQTLGQGPEFLTYFQNEAQLEKSRLLSDRFSAERPKGSFSTLEIQRTEQGDSAMYLCASSPGTGTDQPQHFGDGTRLSIL.

The V gene is TRBV30, the J gene TRBJ2-3; D remains ambiguous. Trimming took off 1 base at V and 0 bases at J, with 8 bases between the two ends. Looked up from germline, CDR1 is GTSNPN and CDR2 is SVGIG (reference sequence). The length of the CDR3 is 14 residues. Here the CDR3 reads CAWSGWGSTDTQYF. The CDR3 region has the DNA TGTGCCTGGAGTGGATGGGGTAGCACAGATACGCAGTATTTT. The complete variable domain, with remaining parts taken from reference TRBV30 and TRBJ2-3, reads SQTIHQWPATLVQPVGSPLSLECTVEGTSNPNLYWYRQAAGRGLQLLFYSVGIGQISSEVPQNLSASRPQDRQFILSSKKLLLSDSGFYLCAWSGWGSTDTQYFGPGTRLTVL.

The chain employs TRBV25-1 and TRBJ1-2; TRBD1 aligns across 7 bases. V lost 5 bases to trimming and J lost 5 bases; unmatched junction nucleotides: 5. The V gene's germline CDR1 is MGHDK and CDR2 SYGVNS. This CDR3 region has 13 residues. CDR3 bases: TGTGCCAGCAGTCTGGCAGGGGGTTATGGCTACACCTTC. The encoded protein is CASSLAGGYGYTF.

The chain carries TRBV7-2 and TRBJ2-1, with 8 bases fitting TRBD1. The germline gives CDR1 SGHTA, CDR2 FQGNSA. This CDR3 is 16 amino acids long. V lost 5 bases to trimming and J lost 0 bases; unmatched junction nucleotides: 6. The CDR3 here is CASSPWTGSSYNEQFF. CDR3 sequence (DNA): TGTGCCAGCAGCCCCTGGACAGGGAGCTCCTACAATGAGCAGTTCTTC.

The chain links TRBV19 to TRBJ1-2; 7 nucleotides line up with TRBD1. The CDR3 runs to 13 residues. The V gene's germline CDR1 is LNHDA and CDR2 SQIVND (reference sequence). V gave up 8 bases and J gave up 9 bases; unmatched junction bases: 12. The CDR3, as DNA: TGTGCCAGTCTAAAGGGGGCCGGGCAGAGCTACACCTTC. It specifies CASLKGAGQSYTF.

The count of this clone is one. V gene TRBV11-2 combines with J gene TRBJ1-1; D unclear. This CDR3 comprises 14 residues. Germline V gene data show CDR1 as SGHAT and CDR2 as FQNNGV. Trimming removed 1 base at V and 5 bases at J, with 11 bases between. The CDR3 here is CASSLAAGRTEAFF. For the CDR3, the DNA is TGTGCCAGCAGCTTAGCCGCAGGTAGGACTGAAGCTTTCTTT.

V is TRBV4-1 and J is TRBJ2-6, with no clear D. V gave up 1 base and J gave up 2 bases, with 3 bases separating them. Looked up from germline, CDR1 is MGHRA and CDR2 is YSYEKL. The CDR3 length is 14 residues. CDR3 nucleotides: TGCGCCAGCAGCCAAGGTCCTGGGGCCAACGTCCTGACTTTC. Amino acids: CASSQGPGANVLTF.

Only a few counts were recorded for this clone. This chain uses TRBV5-6 with TRBJ2-2; a possible D gene is TRBD2 (6 bases). Germline V gene data show CDR1 as SGHDT and CDR2 as YYEEEE. This CDR3 region has 16 residues. V lost 4 bases, J lost 1 base, and 14 bases lay in between. The CDR3 is CASSRVGGENTGELFF. The CDR3 nucleotides are TGTGCCAGCAGCCGGGTGGGCGGGGAGAACACCGGGGAGCTGTTTTTT.

V gene TRBV7-6 combines with J gene TRBJ2-1; D not resolved. V was cut by 4 bases and J by 8 bases, with 12 bases left in between. CDR1 is SGHVS, CDR2 FNYEAQ, per germline. The CDR3 extends over 13 amino acids. This CDR3 reads CASSSQTLYEQFF. The CDR3 DNA reads TGTGCCAGCAGCTCCCAAACCTTGTATGAGCAGTTCTTC.

Only a few counts were recorded for this clone. The chain couples TRBV7-2 to TRBJ1-1, with TRBD1 matching over 9 bases. After removal of 4 bases from V and 3 bases from J, the junction contained 3 bases not matched to a gene. This CDR3 contains 14 residues. The germline V gene has CDR1 SGHTA and CDR2 FQGNSA. CDR3 DNA sequence: TGTGCCAGCAGCTCACAGGGGGCCTACACTGAAGCTTTCTTT. As protein: CASSSQGAYTEAFF. The entire variable domain, with the rest obtained from reference TRBV7-2 and TRBJ1-1, is as follows: GAGVSQSPSNKVTEKGKDVELRCDPISGHTALYWYRQSLGQGLEFLIYFQGNSAPDKSGLPSDRFSAERTGGSVSTLTIQRTQQEDSAVYLCASSSQGAYTEAFFGQGTRLTVV.

V gene TRBV5-6 combines with J gene TRBJ1-1, with 7 bases lining up with TRBD1. The CDR3 spans 13 residues. CDR1 is SGHDT and CDR2 is YYEEEE in the germline V gene. The V segment lost 9 bases and the J segment 5 bases; nucleotides outside the gene matches: 10. The chain's CDR3 is CATNRRQGTEAFF. The CDR3, as DNA: TGTGCCACAAACCGGAGACAGGGAACTGAAGCTTTCTTT.

This sequence joins TRBV7-2 and TRBJ2-1, with 12 bases that match TRBD2. The length of the CDR3 is 16 residues. J lost 6 bases, V lost 3 bases, and 6 bases had no gene match. Germline lookup yields CDR1 SGHTA and CDR2 FQGNSA. The DNA for the CDR3 is TGTGCCAGCAGCTTGACTAGCGGGAGTGTATCCAATGAGCAGTTCTTC. Translated: CASSLTSGSVSNEQFF. Using reference TRBV7-2 and TRBJ2-1 for the parts outside the CDR3, the full variable domain is GAGVSQSPSNKVTEKGKDVELRCDPISGHTALYWYRQSLGQGLEFLIYFQGNSAPDKSGLPSDRFSAERTGGSVSTLTIQRTQQEDSAVYLCASSLTSGSVSNEQFFGPGTRLTVL.

This clone was seen once. This sequence joins TRBV11-2 and TRBJ2-7; D remains ambiguous. Trimming pared 5 bases from V and 3 bases from J, leaving 11 bases between. Germline loops: CDR1 SGHAT, CDR2 FQNNGV. The CDR3 loop spans 13 amino acids. The CDR3 nucleotides read TGTGCCAGCAGCCCGGGCGAAGGCTACGAGCAGTACTTC. Translated: CASSPGEGYEQYF.

This clone has just a few counts. The rearrangement joins TRBV19 to TRBJ1-3, with D unclear. The CDR3 loop spans 16 amino acids. CDR1 LNHDA and CDR2 SQIVND come from the germline V gene (reference sequence). Trimming pared 3 bases from V and 0 bases from J, leaving 12 bases between. The CDR3 DNA sequence: TGTGCCAGTAGTATCGTCGACGGACGCTCTGGAAACACCATATATTTT. It specifies CASSIVDGRSGNTIYF.

The chain joins TRBV6-5 to TRBJ2-7, with TRBD2 matching over 9 bases. Germline lookup yields CDR1 MNHEY and CDR2 SVGAGI. The CDR3 consists of 15 residues. J lost 7 bases, V lost 4 bases, and 11 bases had no gene match. CDR3 amino acids: CASSSPGGGAREQYF. The CDR3 nucleotides are TGTGCCAGCAGTTCCCCCGGCGGGGGGGCGCGGGAGCAGTACTTC.

This sequence joins TRBV28 and TRBJ2-7; either TRBD1 or TRBD2 may fit D (5 bases each). The CDR3 spans 12 residues. Germline V CDR1 and CDR2: MDHEN, SYDVKM. V was pared by 7 bases and J by 3 bases, with 10 bases between. The CDR3 DNA reads as TGTGCCAGCACGGGACCGATCTACGAGCAGTACTTC. Translation: CASTGPIYEQYF.

The V call is TRBV7-8, the J call TRBJ2-5; D remains ambiguous. Trimming took 1 base from V and 5 from J, leaving 8 bases between them. This CDR3 is 13 amino acids long. The germline gives CDR1 SGHVS, CDR2 FQNEAQ. This CDR3 reads CASSLVGSETQYF. The CDR3 DNA is TGTGCCAGCAGCTTAGTGGGGTCTGAGACCCAGTACTTC.

The J gene is TRBJ2-5, the V gene TRBV18; perhaps D is TRBD1 or TRBD2 (7 bases each). The CDR3 is made up of 13 amino acids. Between the trimmed V and J ends, which lost 5 bases and 5 bases, there was a span of 12 bases. Germline V gene lookup returns CDR1 KGHSH and CDR2 LQKENI. CDR3 DNA sequence: TGTGCCAGCTCATCAGGGGGAGGGGAGACCCAGTACTTC. Translated, it gives CASSSGGGETQYF.

The chain links TRBV28 to TRBJ2-4, with TRBD2 as a possible D gene (5 bases). Trimming took 3 bases from V and 1 from J, leaving 7 bases between them. Germline V CDR1 and CDR2: MDHEN, SYDVKM. The CDR3 length is 14 residues. CDR3 DNA sequence: TGTGCCAGCAGTTTCCGGGGTGCCAAAAACATTCAGTACTTC. It codes for CASSFRGAKNIQYF.

Worth noting for this clone: At the DNA level, this CDR3 is encoded by other sequences in the same sample as well. J is TRBJ2-5 and V is TRBV5-1; D is unresolved. CDR1 SGHRS and CDR2 YFSETQ come from the germline V gene. The CDR3 consists of 14 residues. The V end was cut by 0 bases, the J end by 2 bases, with 8 bases between. CDR3 residues: CASSLVGSQETQYF. CDR3 nucleotide sequence: TGCGCCAGCAGCTTGGTGGGCTCTCAAGAGACCCAGTACTTC. Full variable domain (missing parts from reference TRBV5-1 and TRBJ2-5): KAGVTQTPRYLIKTRGQQVTLSCSPISGHRSVSWYQQTPGQGLQFLFEYFSETQRNKGNFPGRFSGRQFSNSRSEMNVSTLELGDSALYLCASSLVGSQETQYFGPGTRLLVL.